The rows below give T cell receptor beta chains drawn from one sample of a study of blood T cell repertoires in COVID-19. Sequencing used immunoSEQ multiplex PCR; TCRdb keeps in-frame clones, though not all of them. The sample has 87,000 or so clones; around 82% are singletons. Sequenced material: peripheral blood. The source is a woman of 80 years or more with COVID-19, enrolled during active disease. Both conserved end residues are part of each CDR3. A D gene is named only where the DNA matches it firmly. Not all rows give a size; the values are once, few, many and, for expanded clones, a class.

J gene,V gene,clone size,CDR3 length,D gene,CDR3 protein,CDR3 DNA
TRBJ2-3,TRBV18,-,19,-,CASSPPYGGGDAWLDTQYF,TGTGCCAGCTCACCACCGTATGGAGGGGGCGACGCCTGGTTAGATACGCAGTATTTT
TRBJ2-1,TRBV5-1,-,15,TRBD2,CASSLGLAEYNEQFF,TGCGCCAGCAGCTTAGGACTAGCGGAGTACAATGAGCAGTTCTTC
TRBJ2-2,TRBV7-9,few,15,-,CASTLVQGNTGELFF,TGTGCCAGCACCTTAGTCCAGGGGAACACCGGGGAGCTGTTTTTT
TRBJ1-2,TRBV6-5,-,14,TRBD1,CASSWGQGIYGYTF,TGTGCCAGCAGTTGGGGACAGGGGATCTATGGCTACACCTTC
TRBJ1-1,TRBV18,-,13,-,CASSLQQETEAFF,TGTGCCAGCTCATTACAACAGGAGACTGAAGCTTTCTTT
TRBJ1-5,TRBV28,-,13,-,CASSWGRVQPQHF,TGTGCCAGCAGTTGGGGCAGGGTACAGCCCCAGCATTTT
TRBJ2-4,TRBV29-1,few,15,TRBD1,CSVGGTGAPENIQYF,TGCAGCGTTGGAGGGACAGGGGCCCCCGAAAACATTCAGTACTTC
TRBJ2-1,TRBV6-2/TRBV6-3,-,16,TRBD2,CASSPAGDHSYNEQFF,TGTGCCAGCAGTCCAGCGGGGGACCACTCCTACAATGAGCAGTTCTTC
TRBJ2-3,TRBV2,-,16,-,CASVKEDSRNRIAQYF,TGTGCCAGCGTTAAAGAGGACTCGCGGAACCGGATAGCGCAGTATTTT
TRBJ2-4,TRBV30,-,13,-,CAWRNGNIDIQYF,TGTGCCTGGAGGAACGGGAATATAGACATTCAGTACTTC
TRBJ1-1,TRBV15,-,13,TRBD1,CATRGQPNTEAFF,TGTGCCACCAGGGGACAGCCGAACACTGAAGCTTTCTTT
TRBJ2-2,TRBV7-3,few,14,-,CASSYGHNTGELFF,TGTGCCAGCAGCTACGGACATAACACCGGGGAGCTGTTTTTT
TRBJ2-5,TRBV3-1/TRBV3-2,-,17,-,CASSQEGWTKGLETQYF,TGTGCCAGCAGCCAGGAAGGGTGGACTAAGGGTTTGGAGACCCAGTACTTC
TRBJ1-1,TRBV18,-,13,-,CASSQSENTEAFF,TGTGCCAGCTCACAATCAGAGAACACTGAAGCTTTCTTT
TRBJ1-3,TRBV4-3,-,13,-,CASTETPGNTIYF,TGCGCCAGTACAGAGACACCTGGAAACACCATATATTTT
TRBJ1-1,TRBV10-3,-,15,-,CAISESPGMNTEAFF,TGTGCCATCAGTGAGTCTCCAGGTATGAACACTGAAGCTTTCTTT
TRBJ2-5,TRBV6-1,-,13,-,CASSEILDRAQYF,TGTGCCAGCAGTGAAATATTAGATCGGGCCCAGTACTTC
TRBJ2-5,TRBV6-6,-,18,TRBD2,CASSPGTSGRAGGETQYF,TGTGCCAGCAGTCCTGGGACTAGCGGGAGGGCTGGTGGGGAGACCCAGTACTTC
TRBJ2-7,TRBV13,-,11,-,CASSLYYEQYF,TGTGCCAGCAGCTTATACTACGAGCAGTACTTC
TRBJ2-5,TRBV18,-,15,-,CASSPLAGAGETQYF,TGTGCCAGCTCACCGTTGGCGGGGGCCGGAGAGACCCAGTACTTC
TRBJ2-3,TRBV5-1,-,14,TRBD1,CASSSTGVADTQYF,TGCGCCAGCAGCTCGACAGGGGTGGCAGATACGCAGTATTTT
TRBJ2-5,TRBV28,once,15,TRBD2,CASSLLGTSQETQYF,TGTGCCAGCAGTTTACTTGGGACTAGCCAAGAGACCCAGTACTTC
TRBJ2-1,TRBV4-2,-,18,TRBD2,CASSQMTSGGVVYNEQFF,TGTGCCAGCAGCCAGATGACTAGCGGGGGGGTGGTCTACAATGAGCAGTTCTTC
TRBJ1-1,TRBV7-2,-,18,TRBD1,CASRGEEGQGHMNTEAFF,TGTGCCAGCAGGGGGGAAGAGGGACAGGGCCACATGAACACTGAAGCTTTCTTT
TRBJ2-5,TRBV9,-,14,-,CASSVEAGGETQYF,TGTGCCAGCAGCGTAGAGGCGGGTGGAGAGACCCAGTACTTC
TRBJ2-3,TRBV5-4,-,16,TRBD2,CASSTGTSGGTDTQYF,TGTGCCAGCAGCACCGGGACTAGCGGGGGAACAGATACGCAGTATTTT
TRBJ2-7,TRBV18,-,15,TRBD2,CASSPLGGGEIEQYF,TGTGCCAGCTCACCATTGGGGGGGGGAGAAATCGAGCAGTACTTC